A selection of T cell receptor beta chains follows, all from one sample in a study of T-cell reconstitution after alpha-beta-depleted transplantation in children. TCRdb re-derived calls from the PCR reads in MiXCR, one entry per CDR3 protein. The data hold over 400,000 distinct CDR3 sequences, with roughly an eighth observed a single time. This specimen was PBMCs from the stem cell graft donor, taken from the stem cell graft. The source of these receptors is a human donor who donated a stem cell graft to a child with combined immunodeficiency. The CDR3 runs from the conserved cysteine through the conserved F or W. The D gene is left open where the match is weak. For some rows the clone size is stated as once, few or many, or as a class when expanded; others skip it.

.	.	TRBV10-3	TRBJ1-1	TGTGCCATCAGTGAGTCGAGGGAAATGAACACTGAAGCTTTCTTT	CAISESREMNTEAFF
.	many	TRBV11-2	TRBJ2-1	TGTGCCAGCAGCTTAGATCCTTGGTGGGATAGCTCCTACAATGAGCAGTTCTTC	CASSLDPWWDSSYNEQFF
TRBD2	few	TRBV2	TRBJ2-7	TGTGCCAGCACTAAAGGTTGGGAGGGGCCTGCCTACGAGCAGTACTTC	CASTKGWEGPAYEQYF
.	many	TRBV20-1	TRBJ2-2	TGCAGTGCTAGTGGGCCCTCTTGGGACACCGGGGAGCTGTTTTTT	CSASGPSWDTGELFF
.	.	TRBV5-5	TRBJ1-2	TGTGCCAGCAGCGGAATGGGCACCTATGGCTACACCTTC	CASSGMGTYGYTF
.	.	TRBV5-1	TRBJ2-6	TGCGCCAGCAGCTTATGGGAGCCCTCTGGGGCCAACGTCCTGACTTTC	CASSLWEPSGANVLTF
TRBD1	.	TRBV15	TRBJ2-3	TGTGCCACCAGCAGAGAATACAGGGGGAGCGCAGATACGCAGTATTTT	CATSREYRGSADTQYF
.	many	TRBV9	TRBJ1-1	TGTGCCAGCAGCCTCGGCCATACTACTCCTGAAGCTTTCTTT	CASSLGHTTPEAFF
TRBD1	many	TRBV5-1	TRBJ2-7	TGCGCCAGCAGCTCACATGGGGACAGGGGTTACGAGCAGTACTTC	CASSSHGDRGYEQYF
TRBD2	many	TRBV12-3/TRBV12-4	TRBJ2-7	TGTGCCAGCACCAACCCGGCCAACGGGGGGTACGAGCAGTACTTC	CASTNPANGGYEQYF
.	many	TRBV9	TRBJ2-1	TGTGCCAGCAGCGTAGGGGCCGGGACCAACAATGAGCAGTTCTTC	CASSVGAGTNNEQFF
TRBD2	.	TRBV9	TRBJ2-3	TGTGCCAGCAGCGCCCTAGCGGGGGGAGGCACAGATACGCAGTATTTT	CASSALAGGGTDTQYF
.	.	TRBV21-1	TRBJ1-5	TGTGCCAGCACAGACAGGGGGAGGCAGCCCCAGCATTTT	CASTDRGRQPQHF
.	.	TRBV5-6	TRBJ2-1	TGTGCCAGCAGCTTGGTTAACCCGTCATACAATGAGCAGTTCTTC	CASSLVNPSYNEQFF
TRBD1	many	TRBV12-3/TRBV12-4	TRBJ2-7	TGTGCCAGCAGTTTAGCTCCCCCCGGGCTACAGGGGGACGAGCAGTACTTC	CASSLAPPGLQGDEQYF
TRBD2	many	TRBV5-1	TRBJ2-1	TGCGCCAGCAGTGGTCCTAGCGGCAGAAATGAGCAGTTCTTC	CASSGPSGRNEQFF
TRBD2	.	TRBV12-5	TRBJ2-3	TGTGCTAGTGGTTTTACCCTAGCGGGCACCCATAGCACAGATACGCAGTATTTT	CASGFTLAGTHSTDTQYF
TRBD1	few	TRBV6-1	TRBJ1-6	TGTGCCAGCAGCGCCGGGACAGGGCGGGATTCACCCCTCCACTTT	CASSAGTGRDSPLHF
.	.	TRBV3-1	TRBJ2-1	TGTGCCAGCAGCCAATCGAGAACTAGCAGTGAGCAGTTCTTC	CASSQSRTSSEQFF
.	.	TRBV20-1	TRBJ2-5	TGCAGTGCTAGTCGTCTGGCCGAGACCCAGTACTTC	CSASRLAETQYF
TRBD2	few	TRBV4-1	TRBJ2-4	TGCGCCAGCAGCCAAGGCATCGGGACTAGCGGGAGTCGGAACATTCAGTACTTC	CASSQGIGTSGSRNIQYF
.	few	TRBV7-8	TRBJ2-5	TGTGCCAGCAGCTACGCGGGACGTCGGGGTCAAGAGACCCAGTACTTC	CASSYAGRRGQETQYF
.	.	TRBV29-1	TRBJ1-2	TGCAGCGTTGAAAACTCAGACCACTATGGCTACACCTTC	CSVENSDHYGYTF
.	few	TRBV11-2	TRBJ2-2	TGTGCCAGCAGCTTAAGCGGTATATCGAACACCGGGGAGCTGTTTTTT	CASSLSGISNTGELFF
TRBD1	.	TRBV20-1	TRBJ1-6	TGCAGTGCCCCGACAGGGTCGGATTCACCCCTCCACTTT	CSAPTGSDSPLHF
TRBD2	.	TRBV7-8	TRBJ2-2	TGTGCCAGCAGCTTAAGTAGCGGGGGGCCGAACACCGGGGAGCTGTTTTTT	CASSLSSGGPNTGELFF
.	.	TRBV6-4	TRBJ2-3	TGTGCCAGCAGACCGGGACCAGCCTCAGATACGCAGTATTTT	CASRPGPASDTQYF
.	.	TRBV2	TRBJ2-1	TGTGCCAGCAGTGAATCCGGATATGAGCAGTTCTTC	CASSESGYEQFF
TRBD1	few	TRBV6-6	TRBJ2-7	TGTGCCAGCAGTAACGGACAGGGAGGCGAGCAGTACTTC	CASSNGQGGEQYF
.	.	TRBV21-1	TRBJ2-1	TGTGCCAGCAGCAAAGGCCTAGCGGGGGGGCCAAGGAATGAGCAGTTCTTC	CASSKGLAGGPRNEQFF
.	.	TRBV29-1	TRBJ1-1	TGCAGCGTTGAAGGGGGCAGGAACACTGAAGCTTTCTTT	CSVEGGRNTEAFF
.	few	TRBV5-6	TRBJ2-3	TGTGCCAGCAGCTCCCGGCCAGGGGCAGATACGCAGTATTTT	CASSSRPGADTQYF
.	few	TRBV7-2	TRBJ1-2	TGTGCCAGCAGCGCGGACAGAAACTATGGCTACACCTTC	CASSADRNYGYTF
.	few	TRBV12-3/TRBV12-4	TRBJ1-1	TGTGCCAGCAGTGTCCAGGGCATGAACACTGAAGCTTTCTTT	CASSVQGMNTEAFF
.	many	TRBV4-2	TRBJ1-5	TGTGCCAGCAGCCAGGCGATGGCGCAGCCCCAGCATTTT	CASSQAMAQPQHF
TRBD2	many	TRBV20-1	TRBJ2-7	TGCAGTGCTAGTGCTAGCGGGAGGGTCTACGAGCAGTACTTC	CSASASGRVYEQYF
TRBD2	few	TRBV24-1	TRBJ2-7	TGTGCCACCAGTGCTACTAGCGGGAGAAACTACGAGCAGTACTTC	CATSATSGRNYEQYF
TRBD1	few	TRBV7-2	TRBJ2-7	TGTGCCAGCAGCTACAGGGGGCTGGCGGTTTACGAGCAGTACTTC	CASSYRGLAVYEQYF
.	few	TRBV11-3	TRBJ2-1	TGTGCCAGCAGCTATGATGGACCCTACAATGAGCAGTTCTTC	CASSYDGPYNEQFF
TRBD2	many	TRBV7-3	TRBJ2-1	TGTGCCAGCAGCCGGGGAAGAGCGGGAGGGTACAATGAGCAGTTCTTC	CASSRGRAGGYNEQFF
TRBD2	many	TRBV24-1	TRBJ2-3	TGTGCCACCGGGGGGGGACTCACAGATACGCAGTATTTT	CATGGGLTDTQYF
.	.	TRBV20-1	TRBJ2-7	TGCAGTGCTAGAGACGGAGGGCGGGGTAGCTCCTACGAGCAGTACTTC	CSARDGGRGSSYEQYF
TRBD2	many	TRBV20-1	TRBJ2-7	TGCAGTGCTAGAGGAGGCACCCAGCGGGGGAGCTCCTACGAGCAGTACTTC	CSARGGTQRGSSYEQYF
TRBD1	many	TRBV5-6	TRBJ2-7	TGTGCCAGCAGCTTTAGGGATGGGACAGGGACCTACGAGCAGTACTTC	CASSFRDGTGTYEQYF
TRBD2	many	TRBV2	TRBJ2-2	TGTGCCAGCAGTCTCCTCCGGGCGGGAGGTACCGGGGAGCTGTTTTTT	CASSLLRAGGTGELFF
.	few	TRBV6-5	TRBJ2-1	TGTGCCAGCAGTTACTCGACCCGCGATGTATCGGTGTACAATGAGCAGTTCTTC	CASSYSTRDVSVYNEQFF
.	many	TRBV27	TRBJ1-1	TGTGCCAGCAGTTCGGGACCCCTAAAGAAGGAGAAAGCTTTCTTT	CASSSGPLKKEKAFF
.	.	TRBV24-1	TRBJ1-5	TGTGCCACCAGTGATGTGAACAGGGATTATAGCAATCAGCCCCAGCATTTT	CATSDVNRDYSNQPQHF